Below are 11 T cell receptor beta chains sequenced from a single sample in a study of PD-L1 blockade in urothelial cancer. Time point indicated: peripheral blood 6 weeks after treatment start. TCRdb's copy holds only in-frame clones and misses some; the assay was immunoSEQ multiplex PCR. The sample consists of about 120,000 clones, roughly 90% of them appearing once. This sample comprised PBMCs, obtained around atezolizumab (anti-PD-L1) treatment. Receptor source: a man between 60 and 70 years old with urothelial cancer.

The CDR3 region has the DNA TGTGCCAGCAGTAGGGACTCGAGCTCCTACAATGAGCAGTTCTTC. Protein: CASSRDSSSYNEQFF. The rearrangement uses TRBV6-1 and TRBJ2-1; D perhaps matches TRBD2 (6 bases). Per germline, CDR1 MNHNS and CDR2 SASEGT. Deletions cut 5 bases from V and 0 bases from J, with 11 bases between. This CDR3 is built from 15 residues.

The chain links TRBV11-3 to TRBJ2-7; 14 bases map to TRBD2. Germline assignment: CDR1 SGHNT and CDR2 YENEEA. Losses at the gene ends were 5 bases for V and 4 bases for J; bases not matched to a gene: 4. This CDR3 is 15 amino acids long. The CDR3 DNA reads as TGTGCCAGCAGCCACGGGACTAGCGGGAGTTACGAGCAGTACTTC. It encodes CASSHGTSGSYEQYF.

The chain combines TRBV27 with TRBJ2-7; 15 bases line up with TRBD2. CDR1 MNHEY and CDR2 SMNVEV come from the germline V gene (reference sequence). The CDR3 is 15 residues long. Unmatched junction bases numbered 4, after V lost 4 bases and J lost 6 bases. The CDR3 reads CASSSWTSGRVEQYF. The CDR3 DNA sequence: TGTGCCAGCAGTTCCTGGACTAGCGGGAGGGTCGAGCAGTACTTC.

The rearrangement joins TRBV9 to TRBJ1-1, with D unclear. Germline CDR1 and CDR2: SGDLS and YYNGEE. The CDR3 is made up of 13 amino acids. Trimming took off 4 bases at V and 1 base at J, with 8 bases between the two ends. Here the CDR3 DNA reads TGTGCCAGCAGCTTCCGGTGGAACACTGAAGCTTTCTTT. Translated: CASSFRWNTEAFF.

This clone has a single count. The chain couples TRBV10-2 to TRBJ2-7, with a tentative D call TRBD2 (6 bases). CDR1 and CDR2 from the germline V gene are WSHSY and SAAADI. V was clipped by 6 bases and J by 2 bases, with 20 bases between them. The CDR3 contains 16 residues. The chain's CDR3 is CASSDPAGRVTYEQYF. Here the CDR3 DNA reads TGCGCCAGCAGCGACCCAGCGGGCAGGGTAACCTACGAGCAGTACTTC.

This chain joins TRBV6-5 and TRBJ2-2, with a weak D call TRBD1 (7 bases). The V end was cut by 8 bases, the J end by 0 bases, with 13 bases between. Germline CDR1 MNHEY, CDR2 SVGAGI. The CDR3 consists of 15 residues. As DNA, the CDR3 is TGTGCCAGCCAGGGGGGAGATGCGAACACCGGGGAGCTGTTTTTT. This translates into CASQGGDANTGELFF.

The rearrangement links TRBV5-1 to TRBJ2-7; D gene uncertain. Germline V CDR1 and CDR2: SGHRS, YFSETQ. The CDR3 is 14 amino acids. The germline V and J ends were trimmed by 2 bases and 3 bases, with 12 bases remaining between them. The CDR3 here is CASSFEPNIYEQYF. CDR3 nucleotides: TGCGCCAGCAGCTTCGAACCCAACATCTACGAGCAGTACTTC.

The gene calls are TRBV10-2 and TRBJ1-5; 8 bases match TRBD1. The germline V gene encodes CDR1 WSHSY and CDR2 SAAADI. The CDR3 consists of 15 residues. V shed 5 bases, J shed 5 bases, and the junction held 8 bases outside the gene matches. The CDR3 spells CASSTGTGQDQPQHF. The CDR3 DNA reads TGCGCCAGCAGTACCGGGACAGGACAGGATCAGCCCCAGCATTTT.

In this sample, this clone turned up a few times. This chain uses TRBV5-1 with TRBJ1-2; 8 bases map to TRBD1. Trimming took 6 bases from V and 2 from J; bases not matched to a gene: 9. Germline V gene sequence: CDR1 SGHRS, CDR2 YFSETQ. This CDR3 region has 15 residues. The CDR3 protein is CASIPGQDSNYGYTF. The CDR3 DNA reads TGCGCCAGCATTCCGGGACAGGACTCCAACTATGGCTACACCTTC.

As for this clone: Because the CDR3's place on the DNA is in doubt, the DNA is left out and the CDR3 is given as listed by TCRdb. The chain recombines TRBV5-1 with TRBJ2-2; the DNA was not used to check the table's D call, TRBD1. CDR1 SGHRS and CDR2 YFSETQ come from the germline V gene. The CDR3 extends over 15 residues, inclusive of both ends. The CDR3 spells CASSLRQQDTGELFF.

The gene calls are TRBV9 and TRBJ2-1, with TRBD2 matching 10 bases. The germline CDR1 and CDR2 sequences are SGDLS and YYNGEE. There are 13 residues in the CDR3. The trim removed 5 bases at V and 7 bases at J, leaving 3 bases unmatched. DNA of the CDR3: TGTGCCAGCAGGGGACTAGCGCATAATGAGCAGTTCTTC. Amino acid sequence: CASRGLAHNEQFF.